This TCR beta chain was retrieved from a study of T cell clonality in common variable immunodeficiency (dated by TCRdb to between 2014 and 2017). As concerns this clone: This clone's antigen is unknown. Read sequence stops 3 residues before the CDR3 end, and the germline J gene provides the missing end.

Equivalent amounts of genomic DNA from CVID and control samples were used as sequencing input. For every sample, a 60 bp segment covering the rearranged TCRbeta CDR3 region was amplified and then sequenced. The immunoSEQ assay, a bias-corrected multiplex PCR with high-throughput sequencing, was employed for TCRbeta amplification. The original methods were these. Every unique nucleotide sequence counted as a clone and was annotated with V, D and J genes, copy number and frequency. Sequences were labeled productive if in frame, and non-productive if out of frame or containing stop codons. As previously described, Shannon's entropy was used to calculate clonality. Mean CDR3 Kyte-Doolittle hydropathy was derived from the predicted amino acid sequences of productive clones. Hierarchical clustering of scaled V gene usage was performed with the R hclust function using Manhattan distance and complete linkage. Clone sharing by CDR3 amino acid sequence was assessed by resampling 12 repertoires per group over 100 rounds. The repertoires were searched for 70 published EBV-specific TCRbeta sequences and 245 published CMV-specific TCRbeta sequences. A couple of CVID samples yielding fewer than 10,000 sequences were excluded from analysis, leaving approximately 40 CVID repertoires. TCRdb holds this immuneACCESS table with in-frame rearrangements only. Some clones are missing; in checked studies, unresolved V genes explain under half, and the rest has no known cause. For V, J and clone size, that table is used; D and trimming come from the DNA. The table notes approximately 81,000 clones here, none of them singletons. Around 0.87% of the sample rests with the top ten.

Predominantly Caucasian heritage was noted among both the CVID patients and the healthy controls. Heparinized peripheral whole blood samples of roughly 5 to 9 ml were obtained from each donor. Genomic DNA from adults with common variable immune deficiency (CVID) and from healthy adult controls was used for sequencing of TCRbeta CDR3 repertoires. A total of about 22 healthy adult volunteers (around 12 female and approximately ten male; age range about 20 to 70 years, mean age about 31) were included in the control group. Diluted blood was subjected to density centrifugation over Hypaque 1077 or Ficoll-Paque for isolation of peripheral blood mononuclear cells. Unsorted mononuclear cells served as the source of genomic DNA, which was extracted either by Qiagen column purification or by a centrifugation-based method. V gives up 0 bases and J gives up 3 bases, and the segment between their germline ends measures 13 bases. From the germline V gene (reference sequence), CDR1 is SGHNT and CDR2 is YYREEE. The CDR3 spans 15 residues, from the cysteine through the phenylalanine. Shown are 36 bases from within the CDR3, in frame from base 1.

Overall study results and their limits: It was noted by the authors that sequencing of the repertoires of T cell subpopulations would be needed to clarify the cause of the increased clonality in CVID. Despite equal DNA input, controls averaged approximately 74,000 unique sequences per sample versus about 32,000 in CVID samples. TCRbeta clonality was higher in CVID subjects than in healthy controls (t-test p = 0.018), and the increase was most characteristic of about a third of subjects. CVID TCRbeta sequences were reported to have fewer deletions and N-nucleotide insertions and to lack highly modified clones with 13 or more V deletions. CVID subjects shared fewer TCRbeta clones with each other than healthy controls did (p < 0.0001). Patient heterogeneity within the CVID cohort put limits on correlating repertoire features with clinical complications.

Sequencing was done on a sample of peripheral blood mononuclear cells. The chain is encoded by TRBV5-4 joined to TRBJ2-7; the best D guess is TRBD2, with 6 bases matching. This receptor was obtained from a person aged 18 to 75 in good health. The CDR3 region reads CASSLGLEALYEQYF. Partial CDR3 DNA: TGTGCCAGCAGCTTGGGACTAGAGGCTCTCTACGAG.